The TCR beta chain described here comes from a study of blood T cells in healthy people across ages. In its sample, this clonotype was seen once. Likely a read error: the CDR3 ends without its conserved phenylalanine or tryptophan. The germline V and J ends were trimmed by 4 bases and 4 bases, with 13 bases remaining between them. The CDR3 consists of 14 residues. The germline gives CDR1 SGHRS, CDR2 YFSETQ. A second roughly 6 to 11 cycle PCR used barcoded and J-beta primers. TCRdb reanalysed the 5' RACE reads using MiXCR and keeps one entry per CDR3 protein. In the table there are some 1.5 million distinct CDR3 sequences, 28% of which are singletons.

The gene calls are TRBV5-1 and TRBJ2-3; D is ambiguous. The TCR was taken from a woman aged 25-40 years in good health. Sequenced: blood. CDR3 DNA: TGCGCCAGCAGCCCAATCGACGTGTCAGATACGCAGTATTTG. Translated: CASSPIDVSDTQYL.